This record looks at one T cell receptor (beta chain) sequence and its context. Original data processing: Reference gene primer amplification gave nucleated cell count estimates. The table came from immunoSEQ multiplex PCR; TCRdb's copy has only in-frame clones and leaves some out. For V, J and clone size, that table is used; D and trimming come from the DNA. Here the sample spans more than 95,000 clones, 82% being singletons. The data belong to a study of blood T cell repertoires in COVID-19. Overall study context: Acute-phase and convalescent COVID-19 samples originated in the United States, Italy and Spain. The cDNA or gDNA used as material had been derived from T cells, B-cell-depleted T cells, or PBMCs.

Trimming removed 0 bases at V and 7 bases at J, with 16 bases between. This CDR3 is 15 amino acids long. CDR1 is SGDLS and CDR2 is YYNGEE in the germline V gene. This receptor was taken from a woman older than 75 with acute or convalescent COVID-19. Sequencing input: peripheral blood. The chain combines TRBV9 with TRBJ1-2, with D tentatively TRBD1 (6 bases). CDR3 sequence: CASSVAARGHGGYTF. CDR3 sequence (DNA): TGTGCCAGCAGCGTAGCTGCCAGGGGACACGGTGGCTACACCTTC.